This T cell receptor beta chain was identified during a study of memory CD4+ T cells and cytomegalovirus serostatus. Method: immunoSEQ multiplex PCR; TCRdb's copy keeps in-frame clones and lacks some. The table has under 85,000 clones, 78% seen once. Single viable CD3+CD4+CD8-CD45RO+ cells were sorted as the memory CD4+ T cells. CD4+ T cells were isolated by positive magnetic selection. The V and J ends lost 6 bases and 3 bases, in that order; junction bases with no gene match: 3. Germline CDR1 and CDR2: SQVTM and ANQGSEA. The CDR3 is made up of 13 amino acids. The sequence came from an adult in good health and CMV-seropositive. This sequence joins TRBV29-1 and TRBJ1-2; 11 positions match TRBD1. Sample: memory CD4+ T cells from blood. CDR3 DNA: TGCAGCGTGGGGACAGGGGGTTACTATGGCTACACCTTC. The encoded protein is CSVGTGGYYGYTF.